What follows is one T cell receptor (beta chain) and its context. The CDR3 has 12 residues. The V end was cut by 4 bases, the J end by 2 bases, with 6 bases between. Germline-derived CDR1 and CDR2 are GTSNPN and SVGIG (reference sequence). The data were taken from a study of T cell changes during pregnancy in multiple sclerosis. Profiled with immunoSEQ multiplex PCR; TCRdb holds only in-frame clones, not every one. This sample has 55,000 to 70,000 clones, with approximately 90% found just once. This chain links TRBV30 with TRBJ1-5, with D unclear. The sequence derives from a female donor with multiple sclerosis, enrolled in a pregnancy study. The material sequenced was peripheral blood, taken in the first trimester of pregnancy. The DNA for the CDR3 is TGTGCCTGGAATAGTGGCAATCAGCCCCAGCATTTT. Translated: CAWNSGNQPQHF. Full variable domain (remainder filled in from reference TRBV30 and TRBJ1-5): SQTIHQWPATLVQPVGSPLSLECTVEGTSNPNLYWYRQAAGRGLQLLFYSVGIGQISSEVPQNLSASRPQDRQFILSSKKLLLSDSGFYLCAWNSGNQPQHFGDGTRLSIL.